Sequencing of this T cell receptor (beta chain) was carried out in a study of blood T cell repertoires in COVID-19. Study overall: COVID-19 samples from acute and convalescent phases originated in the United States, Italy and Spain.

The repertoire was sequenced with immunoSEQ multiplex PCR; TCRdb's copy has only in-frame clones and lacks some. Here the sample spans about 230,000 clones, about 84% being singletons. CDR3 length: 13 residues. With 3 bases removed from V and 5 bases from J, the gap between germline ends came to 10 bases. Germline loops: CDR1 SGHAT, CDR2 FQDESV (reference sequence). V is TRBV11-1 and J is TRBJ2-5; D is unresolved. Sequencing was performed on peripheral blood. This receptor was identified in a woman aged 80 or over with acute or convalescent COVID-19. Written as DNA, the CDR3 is TGTGCCAGCAGCTTGGGCCTTCGGGAGACCCAGTACTTC. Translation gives CASSLGLRETQYF.